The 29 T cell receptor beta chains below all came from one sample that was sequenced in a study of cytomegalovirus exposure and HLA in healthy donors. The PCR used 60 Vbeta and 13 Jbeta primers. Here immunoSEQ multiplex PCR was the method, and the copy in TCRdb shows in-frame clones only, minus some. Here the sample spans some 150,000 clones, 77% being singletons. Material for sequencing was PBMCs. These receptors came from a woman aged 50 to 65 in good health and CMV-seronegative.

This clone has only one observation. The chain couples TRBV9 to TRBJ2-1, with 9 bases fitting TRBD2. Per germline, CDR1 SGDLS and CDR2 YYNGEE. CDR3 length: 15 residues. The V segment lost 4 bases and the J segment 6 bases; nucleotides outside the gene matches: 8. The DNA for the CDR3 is TGTGCCAGCAGCTCACGCGGGGGGGCCACCAATGAGCAGTTCTTC. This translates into CASSSRGGATNEQFF.

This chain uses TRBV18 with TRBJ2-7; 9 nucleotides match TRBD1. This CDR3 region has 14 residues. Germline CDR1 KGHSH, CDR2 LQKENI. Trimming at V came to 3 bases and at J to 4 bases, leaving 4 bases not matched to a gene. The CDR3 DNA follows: TGTGCCAGCTCACCTGGGACAGGGAATTACGAGCAGTACTTC. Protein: CASSPGTGNYEQYF.

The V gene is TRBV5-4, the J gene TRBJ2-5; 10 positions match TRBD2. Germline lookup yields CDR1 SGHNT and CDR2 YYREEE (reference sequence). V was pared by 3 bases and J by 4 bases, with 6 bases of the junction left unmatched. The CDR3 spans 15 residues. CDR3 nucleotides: TGTGCCAGCAGCTCCGGGACTAGCGTAGGAGAGACCCAGTACTTC. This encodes CASSSGTSVGETQYF. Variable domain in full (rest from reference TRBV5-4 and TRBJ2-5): ETGVTQSPTHLIKTRGQQVTLRCSSQSGHNTVSWYQQALGQGPQFIFQYYREEENGRGNFPPRFSGLQFPNYSSELNVNALELDDSALYLCASSSGTSVGETQYFGPGTRLLVL.

CDR3 residues: CASSQDHIGCEQYF. The CDR3 region has the DNA TGCGCCAGCAGCCAAGATCACATCGGGTGCGAGCAGTACTTC. V and J are TRBV4-1 and TRBJ2-7; D is ambiguous. The CDR3 extends over 14 amino acids. V lost 0 bases to trimming and J lost 6 bases, with 12 bases between them. The germline gives CDR1 MGHRA, CDR2 YSYEKL.

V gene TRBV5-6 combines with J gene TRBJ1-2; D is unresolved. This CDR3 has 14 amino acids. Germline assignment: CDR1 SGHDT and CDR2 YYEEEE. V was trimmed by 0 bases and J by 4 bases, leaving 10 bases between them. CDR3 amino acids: CASSLEDNSYGYTF. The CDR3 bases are TGTGCCAGCAGCTTGGAGGATAACAGCTATGGCTACACCTTC. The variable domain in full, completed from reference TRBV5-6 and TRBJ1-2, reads DAGVTQSPTHLIKTRGQQVTLRCSPKSGHDTVSWYQQALGQGPQFIFQYYEEEERQRGNFPDRFSGHQFPNYSSELNVNALLLGDSALYLCASSLEDNSYGYTFGSGTRLTVV.

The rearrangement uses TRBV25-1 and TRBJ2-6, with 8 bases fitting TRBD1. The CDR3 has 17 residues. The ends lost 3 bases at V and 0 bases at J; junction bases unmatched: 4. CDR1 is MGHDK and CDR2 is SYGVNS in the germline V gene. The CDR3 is CASSDGQGTSGANVLTF. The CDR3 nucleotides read TGTGCCAGCAGTGACGGACAGGGTACCTCTGGGGCCAACGTCCTGACTTTC.

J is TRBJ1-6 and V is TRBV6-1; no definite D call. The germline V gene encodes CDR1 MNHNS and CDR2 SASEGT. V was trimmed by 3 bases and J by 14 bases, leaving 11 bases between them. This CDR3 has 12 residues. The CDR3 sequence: CASSDEGLTLHF. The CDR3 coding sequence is TGTGCCAGCAGTGATGAGGGTTTAACCCTCCACTTT.

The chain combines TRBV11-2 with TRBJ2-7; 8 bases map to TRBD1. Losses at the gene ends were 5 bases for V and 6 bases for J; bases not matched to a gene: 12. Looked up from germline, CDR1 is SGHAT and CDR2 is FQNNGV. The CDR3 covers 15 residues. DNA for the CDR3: TGTGCCAGCAGCGCCCAGGTTTGGACAGGGTCCGAGCAGTACTTC. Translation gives CASSAQVWTGSEQYF.

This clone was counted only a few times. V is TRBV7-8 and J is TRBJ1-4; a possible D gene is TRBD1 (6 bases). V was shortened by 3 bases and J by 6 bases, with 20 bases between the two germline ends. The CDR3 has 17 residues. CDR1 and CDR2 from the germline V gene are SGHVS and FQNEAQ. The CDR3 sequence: CASSFRGIGRGDEKLFF. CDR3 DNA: TGTGCCAGCAGCTTCCGTGGGATTGGCAGGGGAGATGAAAAACTGTTTTTT.

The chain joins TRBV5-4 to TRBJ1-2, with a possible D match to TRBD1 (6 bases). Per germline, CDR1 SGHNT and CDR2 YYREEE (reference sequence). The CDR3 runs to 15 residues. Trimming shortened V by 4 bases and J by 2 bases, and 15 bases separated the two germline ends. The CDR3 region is CASSPLKDRNYGYTF. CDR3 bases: TGTGCCAGCAGCCCCCTGAAGGACAGAAACTATGGCTACACCTTC.

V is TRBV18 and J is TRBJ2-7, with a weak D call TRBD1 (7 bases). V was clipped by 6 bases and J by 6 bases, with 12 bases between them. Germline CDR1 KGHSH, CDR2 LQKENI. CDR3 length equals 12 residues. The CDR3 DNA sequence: TGTGCCAGCTCCAGGGGGGAGTTCGAGCAGTACTTC. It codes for CASSRGEFEQYF.

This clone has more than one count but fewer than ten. CDR3 protein: CASSEYPGVYEQYF. DNA for the CDR3: TGTGCCAGCAGTGAATATCCGGGGGTCTACGAGCAGTACTTC. The chain carries TRBV2 and TRBJ2-7; perhaps TRBD2 as D (6 bases). Trimming shortened V by 2 bases and J by 3 bases, and 11 bases separated the two germline ends. The germline gives CDR1 SNHLY, CDR2 FYNNEI. This CDR3 comprises 14 residues.

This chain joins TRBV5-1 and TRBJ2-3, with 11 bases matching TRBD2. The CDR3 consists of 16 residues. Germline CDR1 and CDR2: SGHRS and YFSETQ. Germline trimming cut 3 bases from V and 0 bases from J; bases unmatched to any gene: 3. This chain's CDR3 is CASSSIAGGSTDTQYF. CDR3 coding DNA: TGCGCCAGCAGCTCCATAGCGGGGGGGAGCACAGATACGCAGTATTTT.

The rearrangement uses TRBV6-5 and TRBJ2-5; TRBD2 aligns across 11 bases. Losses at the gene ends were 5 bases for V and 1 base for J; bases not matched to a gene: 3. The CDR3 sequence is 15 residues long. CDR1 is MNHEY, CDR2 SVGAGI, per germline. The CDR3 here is CASSLAGGVQETQYF. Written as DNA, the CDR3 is TGTGCCAGCAGTCTAGCGGGGGGCGTCCAAGAGACCCAGTACTTC.

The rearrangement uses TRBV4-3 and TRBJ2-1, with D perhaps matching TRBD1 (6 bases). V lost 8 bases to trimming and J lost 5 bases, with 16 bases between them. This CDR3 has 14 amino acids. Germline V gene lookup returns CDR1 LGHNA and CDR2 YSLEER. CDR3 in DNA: TGCGCCAGCGGACAGTCCCTTCTCAACAATGAGCAGTTCTTC. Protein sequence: CASGQSLLNNEQFF.

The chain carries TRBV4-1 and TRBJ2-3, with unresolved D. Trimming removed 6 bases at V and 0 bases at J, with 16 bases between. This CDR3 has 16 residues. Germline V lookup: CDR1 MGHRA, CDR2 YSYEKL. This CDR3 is CASSLISRRSTDTQYF. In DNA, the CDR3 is TGCGCCAGCAGTCTGATTAGTCGCCGTAGCACAGATACGCAGTATTTT.

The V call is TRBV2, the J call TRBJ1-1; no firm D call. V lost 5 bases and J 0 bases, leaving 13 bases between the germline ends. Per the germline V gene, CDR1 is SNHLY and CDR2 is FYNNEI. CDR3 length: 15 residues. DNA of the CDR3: TGTGCCAGCAGTTTTGCGGGCCGGATGAACACTGAAGCTTTCTTT. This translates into CASSFAGRMNTEAFF. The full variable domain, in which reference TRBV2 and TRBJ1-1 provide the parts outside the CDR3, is EPEVTQTPSHQVTQMGQEVILRCVPISNHLYFYWYRQILGQKVEFLVSFYNNEISEKSEIFDDQFSVERPDGSNFTLKIRSTKLEDSAMYFCASSFAGRMNTEAFFGQGTRLTVV.

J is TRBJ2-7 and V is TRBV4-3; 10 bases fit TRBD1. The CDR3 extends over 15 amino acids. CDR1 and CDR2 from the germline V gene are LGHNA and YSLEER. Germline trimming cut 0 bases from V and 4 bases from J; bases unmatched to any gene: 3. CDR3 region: CASSQEGQGFYEQYF. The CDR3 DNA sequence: TGCGCCAGCAGCCAAGAGGGACAGGGGTTTTACGAGCAGTACTTC.

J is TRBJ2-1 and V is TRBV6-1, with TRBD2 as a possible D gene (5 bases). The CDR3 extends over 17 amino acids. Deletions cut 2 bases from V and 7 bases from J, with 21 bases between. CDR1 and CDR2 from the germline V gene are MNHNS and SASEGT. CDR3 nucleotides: TGTGCCAGCAGTGAACCGGTGGGGTCTAGCTCCTGGAATGAGCAGTTCTTC. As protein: CASSEPVGSSSWNEQFF.

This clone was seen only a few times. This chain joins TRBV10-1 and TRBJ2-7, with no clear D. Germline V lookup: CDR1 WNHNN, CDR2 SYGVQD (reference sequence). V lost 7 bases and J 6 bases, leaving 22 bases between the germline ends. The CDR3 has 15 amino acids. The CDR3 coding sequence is TGCGCCAGCACTCCGTCCTCGGGTCATCCCGTCGAGCAGTACTTC. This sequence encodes CASTPSSGHPVEQYF.

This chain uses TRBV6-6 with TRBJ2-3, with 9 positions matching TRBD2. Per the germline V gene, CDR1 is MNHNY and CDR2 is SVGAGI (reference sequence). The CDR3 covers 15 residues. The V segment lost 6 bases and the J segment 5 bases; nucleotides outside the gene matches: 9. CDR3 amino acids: CASRKRGAGVDTQYF. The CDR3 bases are TGTGCCAGCAGGAAGCGGGGGGCCGGGGTAGATACGCAGTATTTT.

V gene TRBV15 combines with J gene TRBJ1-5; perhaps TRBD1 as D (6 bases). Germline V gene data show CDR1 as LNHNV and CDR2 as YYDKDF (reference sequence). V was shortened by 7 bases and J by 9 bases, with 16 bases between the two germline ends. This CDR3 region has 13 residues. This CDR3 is CATTKGEGGPQHF. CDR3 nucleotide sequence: TGTGCCACCACCAAAGGGGAGGGGGGGCCCCAGCATTTT.

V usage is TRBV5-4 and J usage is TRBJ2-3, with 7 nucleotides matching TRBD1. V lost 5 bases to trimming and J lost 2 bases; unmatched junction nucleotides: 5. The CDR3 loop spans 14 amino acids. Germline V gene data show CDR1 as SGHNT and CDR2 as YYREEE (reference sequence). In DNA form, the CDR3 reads TGTGCCAGCAGTGACAGGGTACTCACAGATACGCAGTATTTT. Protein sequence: CASSDRVLTDTQYF.

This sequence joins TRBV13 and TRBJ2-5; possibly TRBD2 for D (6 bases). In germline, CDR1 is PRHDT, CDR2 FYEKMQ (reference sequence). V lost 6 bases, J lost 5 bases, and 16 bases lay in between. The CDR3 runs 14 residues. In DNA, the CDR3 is TGTGCCAGCAGGTATGGCTACGCGGGGGAGACCCAGTACTTC. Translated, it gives CASRYGYAGETQYF.

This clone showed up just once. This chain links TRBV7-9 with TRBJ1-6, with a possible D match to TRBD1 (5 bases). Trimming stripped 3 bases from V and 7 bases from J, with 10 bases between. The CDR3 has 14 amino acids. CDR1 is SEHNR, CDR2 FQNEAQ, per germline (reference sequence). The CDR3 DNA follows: TGTGCCAGCAGCTTTGGGGGGTTGAATTCACCCCTCCACTTT. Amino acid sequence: CASSFGGLNSPLHF. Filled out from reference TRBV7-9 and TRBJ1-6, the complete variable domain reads DTGVSQNPRHKITKRGQNVTFRCDPISEHNRLYWYRQTLGQGPEFLTYFQNEAQLEKSRLLSDRFSAERPKGSFSTLEIQRTEQGDSAMYLCASSFGGLNSPLHFGNGTRLTVT.

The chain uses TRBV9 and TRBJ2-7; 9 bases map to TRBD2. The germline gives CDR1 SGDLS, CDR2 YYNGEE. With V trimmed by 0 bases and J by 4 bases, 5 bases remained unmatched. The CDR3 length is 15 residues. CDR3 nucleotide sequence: TGTGCCAGCAGCGTAGGACTAGCGGACACTTACGAGCAGTACTTC. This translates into CASSVGLADTYEQYF.

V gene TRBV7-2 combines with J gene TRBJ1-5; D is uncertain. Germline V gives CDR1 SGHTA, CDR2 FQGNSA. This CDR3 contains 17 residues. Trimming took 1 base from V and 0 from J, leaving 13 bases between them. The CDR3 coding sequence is TGTGCCAGCAGCTTAGGAGGTTCGGTTTATAGCAATCAGCCCCAGCATTTT. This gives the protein CASSLGGSVYSNQPQHF.

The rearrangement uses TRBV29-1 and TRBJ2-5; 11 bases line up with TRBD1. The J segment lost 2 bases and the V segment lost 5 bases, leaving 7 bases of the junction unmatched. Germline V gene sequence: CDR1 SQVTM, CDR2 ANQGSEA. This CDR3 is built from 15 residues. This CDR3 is CSVTGTGGGQETQYF. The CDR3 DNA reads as TGCAGCGTTACCGGGACAGGGGGTGGGCAAGAGACCCAGTACTTC.

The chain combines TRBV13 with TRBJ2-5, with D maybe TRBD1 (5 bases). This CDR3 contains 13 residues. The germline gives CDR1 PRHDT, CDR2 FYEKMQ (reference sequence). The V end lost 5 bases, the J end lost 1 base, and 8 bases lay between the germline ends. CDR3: CASSIRVQETQYF. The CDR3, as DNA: TGTGCCAGCAGCATCAGGGTCCAAGAGACCCAGTACTTC.